This T cell receptor beta chain was captured in a study of cytomegalovirus exposure and HLA in healthy donors. The study, taken as a whole, reports: Diagnosis of cytomegalovirus status made by the classifier reportedly showed high specificity and sensitivity. Listed as cytomegalovirus-associated were over 150 TCR beta chains.

V gave up 4 bases and J gave up 4 bases; unmatched junction bases: 2. CDR1 is SGHRS, CDR2 YFSETQ, per germline. This CDR3 has 14 residues. A note on this clone: Its matching antigen is unknown.

Method: immunoSEQ multiplex PCR; TCRdb's copy keeps in-frame clones and lacks some. The table lists about 150,000 clones, approximately 86% of them singletons. The receptor was derived from a man aged 18 to 30 in good health and CMV-seropositive. Material for sequencing was PBMCs. V is TRBV5-1 and J is TRBJ2-1, with 10 bases identical to TRBD2. CDR3 loop: CASSVSGGYNEQFF. The CDR3 nucleotides are TGCGCCAGCAGCGTTAGCGGGGGGTACAATGAGCAGTTCTTC. The full variable domain, completed using reference TRBV5-1 and TRBJ2-1, is KAGVTQTPRYLIKTRGQQVTLSCSPISGHRSVSWYQQTPGQGLQFLFEYFSETQRNKGNFPGRFSGRQFSNSRSEMNVSTLELGDSALYLCASSVSGGYNEQFFGPGTRLTVL.